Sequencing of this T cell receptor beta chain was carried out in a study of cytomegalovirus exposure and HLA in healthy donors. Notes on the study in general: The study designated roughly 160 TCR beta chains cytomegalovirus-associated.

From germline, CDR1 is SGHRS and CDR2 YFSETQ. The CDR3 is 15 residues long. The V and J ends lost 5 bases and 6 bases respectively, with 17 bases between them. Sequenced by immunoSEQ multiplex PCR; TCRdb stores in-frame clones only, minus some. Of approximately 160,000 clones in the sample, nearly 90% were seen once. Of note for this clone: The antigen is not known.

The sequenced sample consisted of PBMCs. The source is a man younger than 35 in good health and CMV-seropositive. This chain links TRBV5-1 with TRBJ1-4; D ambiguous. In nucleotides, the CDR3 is TGCGCCAGCAGATTAGGAGGCCCCGTTGATGAAAAACTGTTTTTT. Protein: CASRLGGPVDEKLFF.